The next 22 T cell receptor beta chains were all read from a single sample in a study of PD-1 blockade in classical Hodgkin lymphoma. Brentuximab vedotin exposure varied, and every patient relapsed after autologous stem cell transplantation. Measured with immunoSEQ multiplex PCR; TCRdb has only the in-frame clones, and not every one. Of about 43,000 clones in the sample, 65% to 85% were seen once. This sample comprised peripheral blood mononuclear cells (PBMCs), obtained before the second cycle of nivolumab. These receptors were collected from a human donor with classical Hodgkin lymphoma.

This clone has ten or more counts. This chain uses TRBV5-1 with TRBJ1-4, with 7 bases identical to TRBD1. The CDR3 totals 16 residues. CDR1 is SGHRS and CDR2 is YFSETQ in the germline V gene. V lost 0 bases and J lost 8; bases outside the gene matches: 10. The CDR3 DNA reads TGCGCCAGCAGCTTGGGAACTACAGGGGCGGAAGAAAAACTGTTTTTT. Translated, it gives CASSLGTTGAEEKLFF.

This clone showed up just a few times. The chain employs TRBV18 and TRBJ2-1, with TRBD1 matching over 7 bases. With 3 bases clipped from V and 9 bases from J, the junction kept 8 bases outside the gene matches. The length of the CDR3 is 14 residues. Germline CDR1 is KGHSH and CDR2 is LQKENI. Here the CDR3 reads CASSPPFRTGEQFF. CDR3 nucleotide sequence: TGTGCCAGCTCACCTCCCTTTAGGACAGGTGAGCAGTTCTTC.

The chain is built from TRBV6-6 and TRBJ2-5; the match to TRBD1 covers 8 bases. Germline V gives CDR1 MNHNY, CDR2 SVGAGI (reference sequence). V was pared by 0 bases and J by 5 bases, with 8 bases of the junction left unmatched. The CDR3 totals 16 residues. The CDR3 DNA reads TGTGCCAGCAGTTACTCGAGACTCAGGGGGCAGGAGACCCAGTACTTC. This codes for CASSYSRLRGQETQYF.

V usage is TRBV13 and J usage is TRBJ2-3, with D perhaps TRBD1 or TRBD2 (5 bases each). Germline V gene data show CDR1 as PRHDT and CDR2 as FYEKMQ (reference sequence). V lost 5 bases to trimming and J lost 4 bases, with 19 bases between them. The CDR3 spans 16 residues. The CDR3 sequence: CASSITGTPEPDTQYF. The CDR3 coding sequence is TGTGCCAGCAGCATAACCGGGACCCCCGAGCCAGATACGCAGTATTTT.

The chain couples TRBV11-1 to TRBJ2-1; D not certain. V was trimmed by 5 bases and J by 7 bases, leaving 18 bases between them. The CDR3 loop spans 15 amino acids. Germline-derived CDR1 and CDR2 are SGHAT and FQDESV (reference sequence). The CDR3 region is CASSILPGQVNEQFF. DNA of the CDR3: TGTGCCAGCAGCATACTCCCTGGGCAAGTTAATGAGCAGTTCTTC.

The CDR3 loop reads CASQPSYSSGNTIYF. The CDR3 DNA is TGTGCCAGCCAACCATCTTATTCTTCTGGAAACACCATATATTTT. J is TRBJ1-3 and V is TRBV6-5; the D is unclear. Germline CDR1 reads MNHEY; CDR2 reads SVGAGI. With 8 bases removed from V and 1 base from J, the gap between germline ends came to 15 bases. The CDR3 spans 15 residues.

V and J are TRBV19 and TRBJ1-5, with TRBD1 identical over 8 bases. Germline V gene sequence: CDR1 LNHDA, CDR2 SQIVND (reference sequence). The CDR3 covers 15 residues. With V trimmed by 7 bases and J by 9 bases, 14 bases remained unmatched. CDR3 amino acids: CASTDAGGYSLPQHF. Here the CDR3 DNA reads TGTGCCAGTACGGATGCAGGGGGCTATAGTTTGCCCCAGCATTTT.

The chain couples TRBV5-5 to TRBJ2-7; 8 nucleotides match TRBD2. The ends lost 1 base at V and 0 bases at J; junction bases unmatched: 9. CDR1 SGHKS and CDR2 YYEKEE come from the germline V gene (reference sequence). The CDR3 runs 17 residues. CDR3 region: CASSLFALAGSSYEQYF. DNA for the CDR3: TGTGCCAGCAGCTTGTTCGCCCTAGCGGGCTCCTCCTACGAGCAGTACTTC.

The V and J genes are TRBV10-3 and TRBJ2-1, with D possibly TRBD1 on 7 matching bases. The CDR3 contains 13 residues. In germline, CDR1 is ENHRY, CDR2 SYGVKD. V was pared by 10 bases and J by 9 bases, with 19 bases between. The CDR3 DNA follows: TGTGCCAGCAGGGGGGCTGACAATAGTGAGCAGTTCTTC. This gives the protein CASRGADNSEQFF.

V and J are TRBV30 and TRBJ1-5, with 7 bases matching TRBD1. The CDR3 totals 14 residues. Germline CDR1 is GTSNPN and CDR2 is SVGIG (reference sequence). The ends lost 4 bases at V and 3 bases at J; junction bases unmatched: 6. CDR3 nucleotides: TGTGCCTGGACCGAGACAGGGCACAATCAGCCCCAGCATTTT. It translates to CAWTETGHNQPQHF.

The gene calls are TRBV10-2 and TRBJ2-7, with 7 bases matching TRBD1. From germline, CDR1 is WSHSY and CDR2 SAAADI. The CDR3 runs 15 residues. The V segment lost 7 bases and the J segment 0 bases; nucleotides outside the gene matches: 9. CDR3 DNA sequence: TGCGCCAGCATGGGCCCCGGGACAGCCTCCTACGAGCAGTACTTC. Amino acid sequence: CASMGPGTASYEQYF.

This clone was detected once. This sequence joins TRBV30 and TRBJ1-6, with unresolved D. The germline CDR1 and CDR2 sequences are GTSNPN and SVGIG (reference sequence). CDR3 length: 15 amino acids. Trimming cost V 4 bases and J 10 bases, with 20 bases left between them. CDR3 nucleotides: TGTGCCTGGATCAAAGGAGGAGGGCTTCGGTCACCCCTCCACTTT. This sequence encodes CAWIKGGGLRSPLHF.

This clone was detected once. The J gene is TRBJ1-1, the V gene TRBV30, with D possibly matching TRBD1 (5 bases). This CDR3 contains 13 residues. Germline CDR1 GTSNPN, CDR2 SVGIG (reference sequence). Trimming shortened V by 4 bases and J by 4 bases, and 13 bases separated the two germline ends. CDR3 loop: CAWIPQGPTEAFF. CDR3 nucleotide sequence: TGTGCCTGGATTCCTCAGGGACCCACTGAAGCTTTCTTT.

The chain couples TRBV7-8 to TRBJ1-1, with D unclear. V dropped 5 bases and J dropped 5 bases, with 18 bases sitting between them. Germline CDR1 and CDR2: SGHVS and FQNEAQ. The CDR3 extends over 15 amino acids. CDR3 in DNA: TGTGCCAGCAGCCCCGGTATCACTCAAGGGACTGAAGCTTTCTTT. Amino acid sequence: CASSPGITQGTEAFF. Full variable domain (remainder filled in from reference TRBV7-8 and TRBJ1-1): GAGVSQSPRYKVAKRGQDVALRCDPISGHVSLFWYQQALGQGPEFLTYFQNEAQLDKSGLPSDRFFAERPEGSVSTLKIQRTQQEDSAVYLCASSPGITQGTEAFFGQGTRLTVV.

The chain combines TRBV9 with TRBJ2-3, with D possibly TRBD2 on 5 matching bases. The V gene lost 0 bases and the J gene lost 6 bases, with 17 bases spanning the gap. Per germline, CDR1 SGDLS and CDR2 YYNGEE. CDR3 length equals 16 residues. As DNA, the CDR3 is TGTGCCAGCAGCGTAGCAGCTAGCTTCATCTGGGATACGCAGTATTTT. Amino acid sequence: CASSVAASFIWDTQYF.

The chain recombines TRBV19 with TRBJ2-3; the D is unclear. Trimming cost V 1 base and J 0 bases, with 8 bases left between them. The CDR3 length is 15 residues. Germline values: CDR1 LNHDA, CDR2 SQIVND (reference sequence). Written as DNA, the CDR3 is TGTGCCAGTAGTATAGCAGGCTCTAGCACAGATACGCAGTATTTT. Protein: CASSIAGSSTDTQYF.

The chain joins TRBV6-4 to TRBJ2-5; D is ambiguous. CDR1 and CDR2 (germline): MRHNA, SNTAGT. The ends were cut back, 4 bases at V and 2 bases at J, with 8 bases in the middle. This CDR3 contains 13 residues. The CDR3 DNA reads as TGTGCCAGCAGTGCTGGGCCTCAAGAGACCCAGTACTTC. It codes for CASSAGPQETQYF.

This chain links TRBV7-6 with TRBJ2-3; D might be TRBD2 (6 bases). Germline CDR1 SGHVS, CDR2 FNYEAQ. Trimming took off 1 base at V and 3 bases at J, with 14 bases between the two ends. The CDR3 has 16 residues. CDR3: CASSLDRSGRTDTQYF. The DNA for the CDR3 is TGTGCCAGCAGCTTAGATCGTTCGGGGAGGACAGATACGCAGTATTTT.

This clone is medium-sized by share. The CDR3 protein is CSVAGVGQPQHF. The DNA of the CDR3 is TGCAGCGTTGCAGGGGTGGGGCAGCCCCAGCATTTT. This chain connects TRBV29-1 to TRBJ1-5, with D tentatively TRBD1 (6 bases). CDR3 size: 12 residues. Germline CDR1 reads SQVTM; CDR2 reads ANQGSEA. V was cut by 4 bases and J by 7 bases, with 11 bases left in between.

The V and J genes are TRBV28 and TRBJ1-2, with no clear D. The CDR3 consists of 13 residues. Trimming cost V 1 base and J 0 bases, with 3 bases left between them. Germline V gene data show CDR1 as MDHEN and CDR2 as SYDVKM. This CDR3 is CASSLFPNYGYTF. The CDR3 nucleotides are TGTGCCAGCAGTTTATTCCCTAACTATGGCTACACCTTC.

The chain's CDR3 is CAWSPGQGWTEAFF. The CDR3 DNA is TGTGCCTGGAGTCCAGGACAGGGGTGGACTGAAGCTTTCTTT. The rearrangement joins TRBV30 to TRBJ1-1, with TRBD1 matching over 9 bases. This CDR3 is built from 14 residues. Trimming cost V 2 bases and J 5 bases; bases outside gene matches: 6. The V gene's germline CDR1 is GTSNPN and CDR2 SVGIG (reference sequence).

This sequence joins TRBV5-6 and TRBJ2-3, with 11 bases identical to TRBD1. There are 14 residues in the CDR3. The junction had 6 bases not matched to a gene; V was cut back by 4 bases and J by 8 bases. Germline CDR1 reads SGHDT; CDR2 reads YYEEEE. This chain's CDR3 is CASSARTGGPTQYF. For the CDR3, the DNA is TGTGCCAGCAGCGCTAGGACAGGGGGCCCTACGCAGTATTTT.